Listed below are T cell receptor beta chains from one sample, sequenced in a study of patients and donors after allogeneic stem cell transplantation. Each CDR3 protein is one row after TCRdb ran MiXCR on the RT-PCR reads. The sample lists some 960,000 distinct CDR3 sequences, more than 15% occurring once. Sequencing was carried out using blood, either unsorted or a sorted T cell fraction (not recorded which). Every receptor here comes from a human donor who was either an allogeneic HSCT recipient or a stem cell or donor lymphocyte infusion donor (not recorded which). It is not recorded whose cells these are; they may come from a transplant donor. Both conserved end residues are part of each CDR3. Each record gives: CDR3 length, V gene, D gene, clone size, J gene, CDR3 DNA, CDR3 protein. D genes are given only for firm matches. Clone size is not always given. Where it is, it says once, few, many or a class for expanded clones.

17	TRBV7-2	TRBD2	few	TRBJ2-4	TGTGCCAGCAGCGGACCTCTTAGCGGGGGGGCCTCATACATTCAGTACTTC	CASSGPLSGGASYIQYF
18	TRBV5-1	TRBD1	many	TRBJ2-4	TGCGCCAGCAGCGGTGGGACAGGGGGCATGGTGGCCAAAAACATTCAGTACTTC	CASSGGTGGMVAKNIQYF
15	TRBV11-3	.	.	TRBJ2-3	TGTGCCAGCAGCTTAGTGAGGGCCCGCACAGATACGCAGTATTTT	CASSLVRARTDTQYF
16	TRBV6-5	.	few	TRBJ2-3	TGTGCCAGCAGTTACGAGCCGGGACTCCGAGTAGATACGCAGTATTTT	CASSYEPGLRVDTQYF
17	TRBV27	.	.	TRBJ2-5	TGTGCCAGCAGTTTATCGATTCCTTGGGCGGGAAGCGAGACCCAGTACTTC	CASSLSIPWAGSETQYF
14	TRBV7-3	.	.	TRBJ2-1	TGTGCCAGCAGCTTAAAGGGTGTGGCGGGTGAGCAGTTCTTC	CASSLKGVAGEQFF
14	TRBV6-4	.	.	TRBJ2-2	TGTGCCAGCAAAGGGACGGCGAACACCGGGGAGCTGTTTTTT	CASKGTANTGELFF
13	TRBV14	TRBD1	.	TRBJ2-7	TGTGCCAGCAGCGGGGATGACAGGGGGCTGCAGTACTTC	CASSGDDRGLQYF
14	TRBV12-3/TRBV12-4	.	few	TRBJ1-1	TGTGCCAGCAGTTTACCGCGGACATCCACTGAAGCTTTCTTT	CASSLPRTSTEAFF
15	TRBV5-5	.	few	TRBJ2-1	TGTGCCAGCAACCCCCTTAGCGGAGTGTACAATGAGCAGTTCTTC	CASNPLSGVYNEQFF
14	TRBV20-1	TRBD2	.	TRBJ2-1	TGCAGTGCCCAGCGGGAGGAGTCCTACAATGAGCAGTTCTTC	CSAQREESYNEQFF
15	TRBV7-2	TRBD1	.	TRBJ1-5	TGTGCCAGCAGCTTACAGGGGGCCCAAAATCAGCCCCAGCATTTT	CASSLQGAQNQPQHF
13	TRBV4-3	.	.	TRBJ2-7	TGCGCCAGCAGCCAAGTATTGCCCCCCGAGCAGTACTTC	CASSQVLPPEQYF
13	TRBV29-1	.	.	TRBJ1-1	TGCAGCGGCTCCGGGACACAGAACACTGAAGCTTTCTTT	CSGSGTQNTEAFF
16	TRBV24-1	.	.	TRBJ2-3	TGTGCCACCAGTGATTCAGGCAGGGAGGAAACAGATACGCAGTATTTT	CATSDSGREETDTQYF
15	TRBV12-3/TRBV12-4	TRBD1	many	TRBJ2-7	TGTGCCAGCAGCCTGGACAGGGGTTTTACCTACGAGCAGTACTTC	CASSLDRGFTYEQYF
14	TRBV18	.	.	TRBJ2-7	TGTGCCAGCTCACCACAGCGACCCTCCTACGAGCAGTACTTC	CASSPQRPSYEQYF
15	TRBV5-1	.	.	TRBJ2-5	TGCGCCAGCAGCTCCCGGCTTGCGGGCGGGGAGACCCAGTACTTC	CASSSRLAGGETQYF
12	TRBV4-3	.	.	TRBJ2-1	TGCGCCAGCAGCCACAAAACGAGGGAGCAGTTCTTC	CASSHKTREQFF
12	TRBV7-9	.	few	TRBJ2-7	TGTGCCAGCAGCTTAGAGATGAACGAGCAGTACTTC	CASSLEMNEQYF
15	TRBV6-5	.	.	TRBJ2-7	TGTGCCAGCAGTTATCCGGCCCAGGGCGGATACGAGCAGTACTTC	CASSYPAQGGYEQYF
15	TRBV7-9	TRBD2	.	TRBJ2-5	TGTGCCAGCACCCAGACTAGCGGGGGCCAAGAGACCCAGTACTTC	CASTQTSGGQETQYF
16	TRBV29-1	TRBD1	many	TRBJ2-3	TGCAGCGTTGAAGTACCGACAGGGGGTAGCACAGATACGCAGTATTTT	CSVEVPTGGSTDTQYF
14	TRBV5-4	.	.	TRBJ2-6	TGTGCCAGCAGCTTTAGCGTAGGGGCCAACGTCCTGACTTTC	CASSFSVGANVLTF
13	TRBV20-1	.	many	TRBJ1-1	TGCAGTGCTAGAGCACGGACGAACACTGAAGCTTTCTTT	CSARARTNTEAFF
16	TRBV12-3/TRBV12-4	TRBD2	few	TRBJ2-3	TGTGCCAGCAGTACCACTAGCGGGGTCGGCACAGATACGCAGTATTTT	CASSTTSGVGTDTQYF
19	TRBV11-1	.	.	TRBJ2-6	TGTGCCAGCAGCCACATCGGGGGGACAGAGACCTCTGGGGCCAACGTCCTGACTTTC	CASSHIGGTETSGANVLTF
12	TRBV20-1	.	few	TRBJ2-1	TGCAGTGCTAGAGACGGAGGACGTGAGCAGTTCTTC	CSARDGGREQFF
15	TRBV9	TRBD2	few	TRBJ2-1	TGTGCCAGCAGCGACCCAGCGGGAGTTCGCAGAGAGCAGTTCTTC	CASSDPAGVRREQFF
13	TRBV7-2	TRBD1	.	TRBJ1-2	TGTGCCAGCAGCTTAGAAAACAGGGGTGGCTACACCTTC	CASSLENRGGYTF
15	TRBV12-3/TRBV12-4	.	few	TRBJ1-5	TGTGCCAGCAGTCAATCGAGCGGGGGAATCAGCCCCCAGCATTTT	CASSQSSGGISPQHF
11	TRBV10-3	.	many	TRBJ1-2	TGTGCCATCAGTGAGTCAGGCGGCTACACCTTC	CAISESGGYTF
17	TRBV9	TRBD2	.	TRBJ2-3	TGTGCCAGCAGCCCCCGCTTGCTAGCGGCTAGCACAGATACGCAGTATTTT	CASSPRLLAASTDTQYF
16	TRBV19	TRBD1	.	TRBJ1-1	TGTGCCAGTAGTGTTTTGGGACAGGTTATGAACACTGAAGCTTTCTTT	CASSVLGQVMNTEAFF
17	TRBV15	TRBD1	few	TRBJ1-5	TGTGCCACCAGCAGATGGTCCCCAGGGGGCAAGAATCAGCCCCAGCATTTT	CATSRWSPGGKNQPQHF
15	TRBV5-1	.	few	TRBJ1-1	TGCGCCAGCAGCGTACAGGGTACGGAGAACACTGAAGCTTTCTTT	CASSVQGTENTEAFF
16	TRBV6-1	.	few	TRBJ2-2	TGTGCCAGCAGGGAGAGGACAGCGCAGAACACCGGGGAGCTGTTTTTT	CASRERTAQNTGELFF
12	TRBV29-1	.	.	TRBJ1-5	TGCAGCGTTGGGGCAGCGAATCAGCCCCAGCATTTT	CSVGAANQPQHF
14	TRBV5-1	.	.	TRBJ1-1	TGCGCCAGCAGCTTTAGGCCGGTCCAAGGTGAAGCTTTCTTT	CASSFRPVQGEAFF
13	TRBV12-3/TRBV12-4	.	.	TRBJ2-2	TGTGCCACCTGCACAGTCCTCACCGGGGAGCTGTTTTTT	CATCTVLTGELFF
15	TRBV10-3	TRBD2	.	TRBJ2-3	TGTGCCATCTCTGATGGGACTATGGAGGCAGATACGCAGTATTTT	CAISDGTMEADTQYF
12	TRBV30	TRBD1	.	TRBJ2-7	TGTGCCTGGAATAGGGGACAGTTTGAGCAGTACTTC	CAWNRGQFEQYF
14	TRBV6-1	TRBD1	.	TRBJ1-6	TGTGCCAGCAACCGGGGACAGGGCTACTCACCCCTCCACTTT	CASNRGQGYSPLHF
13	TRBV12-3/TRBV12-4	TRBD1	.	TRBJ2-1	TGTGCCAGCAACAGACAGGGGGCCTTGGAGCAGTTCTTC	CASNRQGALEQFF
13	TRBV27	.	few	TRBJ2-1	TGTGCCAGCAGCCTCCCCGGGGAGCGGGAGCAGTTCTTC	CASSLPGEREQFF
16	TRBV15	TRBD2	.	TRBJ2-5	TGTGCCACCAGCAGAGATCCGCGACTAGCGGGAGAGACCCAGTACTTC	CATSRDPRLAGETQYF
14	TRBV5-6	.	.	TRBJ1-1	TGTGCCAGCAGCTTGGTGAAAAGGAACACTGAAGCTTTCTTT	CASSLVKRNTEAFF
14	TRBV5-1	TRBD1	many	TRBJ2-7	TGCGCCAGCTCATACGGGACAGGGCTCTACGAGCAGTACTTC	CASSYGTGLYEQYF
14	TRBV12-3/TRBV12-4	TRBD2	many	TRBJ2-1	TGTGCCAGCAGGCGTACTAGCGGAAAGAATGAGCAGTTCTTC	CASRRTSGKNEQFF
14	TRBV12-3/TRBV12-4	.	.	TRBJ2-5	TGTGCCAGCACTGAGCCGTCGACAATGGAGACCCAGTACTTC	CASTEPSTMETQYF
15	TRBV7-2	TRBD2	.	TRBJ2-1	TGTGCCAGCAGCGCGACTAGCGGGGCAAACAATGAGCAGTTCTTC	CASSATSGANNEQFF